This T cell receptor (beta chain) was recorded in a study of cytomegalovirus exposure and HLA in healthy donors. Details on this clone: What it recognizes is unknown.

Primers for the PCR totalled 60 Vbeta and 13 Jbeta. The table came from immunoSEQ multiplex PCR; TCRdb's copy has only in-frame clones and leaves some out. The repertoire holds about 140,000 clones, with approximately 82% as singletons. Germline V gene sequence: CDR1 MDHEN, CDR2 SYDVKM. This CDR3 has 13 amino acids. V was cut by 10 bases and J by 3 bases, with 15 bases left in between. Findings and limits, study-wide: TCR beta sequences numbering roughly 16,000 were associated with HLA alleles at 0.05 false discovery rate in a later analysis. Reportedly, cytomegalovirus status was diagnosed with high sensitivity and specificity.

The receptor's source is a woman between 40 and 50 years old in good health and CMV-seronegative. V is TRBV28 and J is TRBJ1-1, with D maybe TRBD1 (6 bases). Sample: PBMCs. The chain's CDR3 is CATAGEGDTEAFF. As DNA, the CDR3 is TGTGCCACCGCGGGGGAGGGGGACACTGAAGCTTTCTTT.